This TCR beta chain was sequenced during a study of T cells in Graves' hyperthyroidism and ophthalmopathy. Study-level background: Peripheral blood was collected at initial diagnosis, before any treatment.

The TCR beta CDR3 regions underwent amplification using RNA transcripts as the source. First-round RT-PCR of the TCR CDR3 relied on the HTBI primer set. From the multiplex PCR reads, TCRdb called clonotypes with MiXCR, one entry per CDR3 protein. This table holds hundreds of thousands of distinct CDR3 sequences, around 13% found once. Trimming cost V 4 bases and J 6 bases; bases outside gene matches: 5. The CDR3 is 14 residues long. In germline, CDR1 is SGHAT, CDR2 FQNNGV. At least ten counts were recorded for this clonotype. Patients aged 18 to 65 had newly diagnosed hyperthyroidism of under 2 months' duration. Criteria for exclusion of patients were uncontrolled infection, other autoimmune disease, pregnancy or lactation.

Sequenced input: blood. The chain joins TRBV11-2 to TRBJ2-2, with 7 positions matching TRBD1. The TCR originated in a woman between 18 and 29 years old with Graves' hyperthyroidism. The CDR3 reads CASSSNRGPGELFF. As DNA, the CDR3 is TGTGCCAGCAGCTCGAACAGGGGACCCGGGGAGCTGTTTTTT.